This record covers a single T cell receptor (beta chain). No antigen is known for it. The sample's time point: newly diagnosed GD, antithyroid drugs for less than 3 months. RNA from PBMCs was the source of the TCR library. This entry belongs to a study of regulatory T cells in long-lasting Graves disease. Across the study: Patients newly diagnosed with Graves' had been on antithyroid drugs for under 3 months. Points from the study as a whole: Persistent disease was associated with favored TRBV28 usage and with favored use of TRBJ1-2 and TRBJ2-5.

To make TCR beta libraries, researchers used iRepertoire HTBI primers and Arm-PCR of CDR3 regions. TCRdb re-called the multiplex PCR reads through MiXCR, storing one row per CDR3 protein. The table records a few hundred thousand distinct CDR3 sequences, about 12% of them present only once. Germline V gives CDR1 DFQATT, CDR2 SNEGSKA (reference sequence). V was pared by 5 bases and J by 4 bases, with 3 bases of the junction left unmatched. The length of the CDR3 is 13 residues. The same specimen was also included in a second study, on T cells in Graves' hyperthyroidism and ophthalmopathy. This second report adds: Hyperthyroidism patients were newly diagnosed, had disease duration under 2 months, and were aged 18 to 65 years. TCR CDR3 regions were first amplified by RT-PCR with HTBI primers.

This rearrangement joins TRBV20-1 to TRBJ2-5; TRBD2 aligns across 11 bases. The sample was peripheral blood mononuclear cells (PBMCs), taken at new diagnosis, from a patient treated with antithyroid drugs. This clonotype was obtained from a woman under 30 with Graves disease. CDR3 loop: CSAVAGGPETQYF. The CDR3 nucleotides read TGCAGTGCTGTAGCGGGAGGGCCAGAGACCCAGTACTTC.